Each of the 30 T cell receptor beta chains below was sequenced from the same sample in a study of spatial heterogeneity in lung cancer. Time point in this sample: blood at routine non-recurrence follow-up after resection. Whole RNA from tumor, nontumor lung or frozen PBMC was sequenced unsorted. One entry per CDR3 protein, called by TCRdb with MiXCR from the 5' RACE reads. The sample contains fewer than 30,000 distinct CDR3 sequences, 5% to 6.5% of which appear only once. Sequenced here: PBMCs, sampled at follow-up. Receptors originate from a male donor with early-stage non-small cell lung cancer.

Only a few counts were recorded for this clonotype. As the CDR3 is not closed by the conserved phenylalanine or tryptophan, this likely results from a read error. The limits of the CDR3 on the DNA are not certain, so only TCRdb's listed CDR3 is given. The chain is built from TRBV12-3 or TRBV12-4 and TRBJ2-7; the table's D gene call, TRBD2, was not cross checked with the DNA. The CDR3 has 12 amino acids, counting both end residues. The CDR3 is CASSPALAGIQY.

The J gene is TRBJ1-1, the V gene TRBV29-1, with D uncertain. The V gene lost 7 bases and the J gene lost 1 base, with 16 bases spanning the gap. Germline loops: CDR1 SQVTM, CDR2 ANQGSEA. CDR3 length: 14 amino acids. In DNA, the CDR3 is TGCAGCGGACACCGCGGTGTCACGAACACTGAAGCTTTCTTT. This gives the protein CSGHRGVTNTEAFF.

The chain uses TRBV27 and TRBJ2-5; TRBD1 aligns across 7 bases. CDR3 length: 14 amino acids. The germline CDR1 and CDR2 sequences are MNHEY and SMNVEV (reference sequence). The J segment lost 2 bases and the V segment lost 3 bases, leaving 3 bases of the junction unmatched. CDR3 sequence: CASSFRGRQETQYF. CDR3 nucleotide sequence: TGTGCCAGCAGTTTTAGGGGGCGTCAAGAGACCCAGTACTTC.

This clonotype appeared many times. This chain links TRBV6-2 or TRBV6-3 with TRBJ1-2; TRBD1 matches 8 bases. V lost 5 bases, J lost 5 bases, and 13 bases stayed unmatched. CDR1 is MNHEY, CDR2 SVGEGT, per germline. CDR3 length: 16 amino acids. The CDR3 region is CASSLSSRGQGYGYTF. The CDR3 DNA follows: TGTGCCAGCAGTCTGAGTAGTAGAGGACAGGGATATGGCTACACCTTC.

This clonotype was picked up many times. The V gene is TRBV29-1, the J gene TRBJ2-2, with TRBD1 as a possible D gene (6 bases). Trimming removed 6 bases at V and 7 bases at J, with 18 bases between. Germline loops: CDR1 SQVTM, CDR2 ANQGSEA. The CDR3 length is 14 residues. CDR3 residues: CSVAATGYGGELFF. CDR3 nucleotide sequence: TGCAGCGTCGCTGCCACAGGGTACGGCGGGGAGCTGTTTTTT.

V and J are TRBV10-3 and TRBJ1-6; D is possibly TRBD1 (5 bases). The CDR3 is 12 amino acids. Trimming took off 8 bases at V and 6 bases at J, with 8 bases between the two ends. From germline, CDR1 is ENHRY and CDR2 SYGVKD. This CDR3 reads CAIQGGNSPLHF. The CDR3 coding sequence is TGTGCCATCCAGGGTGGTAATTCACCCCTCCACTTT.

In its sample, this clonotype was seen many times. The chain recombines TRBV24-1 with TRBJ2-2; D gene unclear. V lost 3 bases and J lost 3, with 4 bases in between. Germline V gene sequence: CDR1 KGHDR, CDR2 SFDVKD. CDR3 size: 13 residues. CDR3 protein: CATSDLDTGELFF. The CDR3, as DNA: TGTGCCACCAGTGATCTCGACACCGGGGAGCTGTTTTTT.

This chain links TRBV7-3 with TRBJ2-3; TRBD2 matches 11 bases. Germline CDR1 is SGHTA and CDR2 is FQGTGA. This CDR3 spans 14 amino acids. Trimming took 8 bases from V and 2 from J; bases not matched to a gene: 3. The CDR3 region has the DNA TGTGCCAGCTCGACTAGCGGGAACACAGATACGCAGTATTTT. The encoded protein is CASSTSGNTDTQYF.

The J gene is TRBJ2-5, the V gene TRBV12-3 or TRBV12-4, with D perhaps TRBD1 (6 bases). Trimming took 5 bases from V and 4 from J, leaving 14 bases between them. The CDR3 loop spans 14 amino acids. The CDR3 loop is CASSPSTGGETQYF. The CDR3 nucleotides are TGTGCCAGCAGTCCTTCGACAGGAGGAGAGACCCAGTACTTC.

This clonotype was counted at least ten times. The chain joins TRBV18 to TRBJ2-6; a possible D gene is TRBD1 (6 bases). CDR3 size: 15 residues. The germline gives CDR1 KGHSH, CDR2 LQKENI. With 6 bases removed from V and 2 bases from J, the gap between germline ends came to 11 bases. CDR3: CASSPRGPGANVLTF. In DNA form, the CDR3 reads TGTGCCAGCTCCCCCAGGGGACCTGGGGCCAACGTCCTGACTTTC.

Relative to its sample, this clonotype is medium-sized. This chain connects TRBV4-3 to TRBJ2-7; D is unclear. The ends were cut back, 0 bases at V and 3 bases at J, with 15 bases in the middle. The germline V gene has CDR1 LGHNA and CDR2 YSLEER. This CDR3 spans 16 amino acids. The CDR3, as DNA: TGCGCCAGCAGCCAAGATAGGTTTTTCGCTGTCTACGAGCAGTACTTC. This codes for CASSQDRFFAVYEQYF.

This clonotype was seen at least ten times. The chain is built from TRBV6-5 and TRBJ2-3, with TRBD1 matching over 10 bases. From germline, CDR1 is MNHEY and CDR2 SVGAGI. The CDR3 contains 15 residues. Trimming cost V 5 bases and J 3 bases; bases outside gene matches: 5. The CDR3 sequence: CASSSRDRGTDTQYF. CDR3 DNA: TGTGCCAGCAGTAGCCGGGACAGGGGAACAGATACGCAGTATTTT.

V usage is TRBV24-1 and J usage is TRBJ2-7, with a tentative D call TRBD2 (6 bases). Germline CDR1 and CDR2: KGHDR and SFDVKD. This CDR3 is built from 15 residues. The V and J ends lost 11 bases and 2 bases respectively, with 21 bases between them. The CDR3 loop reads CANTGGMYRPYEQYV. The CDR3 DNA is TGTGCCAACACCGGAGGGATGTACCGACCCTACGAGCAGTACGTC.

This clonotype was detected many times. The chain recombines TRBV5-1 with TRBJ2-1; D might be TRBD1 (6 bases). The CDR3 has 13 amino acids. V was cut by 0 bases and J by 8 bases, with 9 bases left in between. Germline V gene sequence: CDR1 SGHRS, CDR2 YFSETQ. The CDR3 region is CASSLGQVDEQFF. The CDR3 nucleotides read TGCGCCAGCAGCTTGGGACAGGTGGATGAGCAGTTCTTC.

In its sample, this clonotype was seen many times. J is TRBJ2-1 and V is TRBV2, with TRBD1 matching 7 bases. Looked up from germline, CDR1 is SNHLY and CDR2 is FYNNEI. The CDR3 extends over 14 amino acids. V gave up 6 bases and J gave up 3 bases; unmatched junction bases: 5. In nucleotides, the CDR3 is TGTGCCAGCAGCCGACAGGGATACTACAATGAGCAGTTCTTC. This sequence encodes CASSRQGYYNEQFF.

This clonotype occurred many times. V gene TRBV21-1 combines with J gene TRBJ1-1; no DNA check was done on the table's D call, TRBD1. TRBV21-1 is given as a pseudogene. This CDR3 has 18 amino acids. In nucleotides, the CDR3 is TGTGCCAGCAGCAAAGTCATGCCGGGGGGCGACGGGGAGGTTGAAGCTTTCTTT. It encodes CASSKVMPGGDGEVEAFF.

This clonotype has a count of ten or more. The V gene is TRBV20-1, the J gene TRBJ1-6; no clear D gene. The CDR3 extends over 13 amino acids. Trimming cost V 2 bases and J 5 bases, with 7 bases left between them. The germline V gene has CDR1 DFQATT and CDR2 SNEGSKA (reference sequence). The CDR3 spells CSARYRDNSPLHF. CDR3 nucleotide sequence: TGCAGTGCTAGATATAGGGATAATTCACCCCTCCACTTT.

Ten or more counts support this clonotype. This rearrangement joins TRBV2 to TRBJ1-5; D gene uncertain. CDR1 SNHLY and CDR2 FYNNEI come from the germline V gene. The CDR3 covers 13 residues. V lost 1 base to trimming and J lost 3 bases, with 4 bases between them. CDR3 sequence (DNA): TGTGCCAGCAGTGAAGGTGACAATCAGCCCCAGCATTTT. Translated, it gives CASSEGDNQPQHF.

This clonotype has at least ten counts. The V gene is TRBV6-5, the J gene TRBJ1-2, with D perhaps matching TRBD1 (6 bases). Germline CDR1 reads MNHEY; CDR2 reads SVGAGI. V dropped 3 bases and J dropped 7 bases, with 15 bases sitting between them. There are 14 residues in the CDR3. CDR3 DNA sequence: TGTGCCAGCAGTTATATTGGGGGCGCGGTTGGCTACACCTTC. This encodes CASSYIGGAVGYTF.

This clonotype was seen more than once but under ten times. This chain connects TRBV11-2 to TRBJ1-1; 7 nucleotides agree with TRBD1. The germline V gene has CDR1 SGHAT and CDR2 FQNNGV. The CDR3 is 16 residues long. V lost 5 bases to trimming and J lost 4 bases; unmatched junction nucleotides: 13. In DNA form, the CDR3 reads TGTGCCAGCAGCCCAGAACATCCAGGGGGAGGCACTGAAGCTTTCTTT. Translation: CASSPEHPGGGTEAFF.

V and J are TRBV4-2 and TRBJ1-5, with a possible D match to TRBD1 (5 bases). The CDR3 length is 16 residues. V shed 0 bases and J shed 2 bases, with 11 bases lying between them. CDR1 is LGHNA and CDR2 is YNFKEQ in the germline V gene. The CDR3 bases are TGTGCCAGCAGCCAAGATCCAGGGTATGGCAATCAGCCCCAGCATTTT. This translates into CASSQDPGYGNQPQHF.

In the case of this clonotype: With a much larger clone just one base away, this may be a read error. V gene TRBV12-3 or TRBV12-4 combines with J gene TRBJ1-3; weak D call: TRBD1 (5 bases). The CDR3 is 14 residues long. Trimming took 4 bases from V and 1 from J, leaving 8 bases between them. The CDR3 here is CASSSGGSGNTIYF. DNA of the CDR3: TGTGCCAGCAGTTCCGGGGGTTCTGGAAACACCATATATTTT.

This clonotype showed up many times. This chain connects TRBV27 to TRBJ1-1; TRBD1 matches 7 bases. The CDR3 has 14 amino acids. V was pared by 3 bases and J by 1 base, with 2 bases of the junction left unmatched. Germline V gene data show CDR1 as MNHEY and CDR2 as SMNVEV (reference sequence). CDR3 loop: CASSFRGENTEAFF. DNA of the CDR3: TGTGCCAGCAGTTTCAGGGGGGAGAACACTGAAGCTTTCTTT.

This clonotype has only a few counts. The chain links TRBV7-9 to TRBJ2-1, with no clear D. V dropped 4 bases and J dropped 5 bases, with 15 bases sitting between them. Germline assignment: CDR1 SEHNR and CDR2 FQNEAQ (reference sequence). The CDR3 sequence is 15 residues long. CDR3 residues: CASSSSGGRNNEQFF. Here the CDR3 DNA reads TGTGCCAGCAGCTCGTCGGGCGGTAGAAACAATGAGCAGTTCTTC.

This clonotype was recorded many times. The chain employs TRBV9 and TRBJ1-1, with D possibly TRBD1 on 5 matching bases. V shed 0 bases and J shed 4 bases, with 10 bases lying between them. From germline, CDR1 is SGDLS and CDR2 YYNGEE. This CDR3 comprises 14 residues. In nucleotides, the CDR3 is TGTGCCAGCAGCGTAGTGGGCGGGGGCACTGAAGCTTTCTTT. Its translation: CASSVVGGGTEAFF.

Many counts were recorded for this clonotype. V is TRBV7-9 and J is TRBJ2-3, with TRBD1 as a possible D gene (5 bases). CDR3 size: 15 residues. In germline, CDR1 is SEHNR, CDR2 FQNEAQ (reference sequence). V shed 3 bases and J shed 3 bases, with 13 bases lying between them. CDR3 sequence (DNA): TGTGCCAGCAGCTTCGGCGGCAGGGTGACAGATACGCAGTATTTT. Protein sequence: CASSFGGRVTDTQYF.

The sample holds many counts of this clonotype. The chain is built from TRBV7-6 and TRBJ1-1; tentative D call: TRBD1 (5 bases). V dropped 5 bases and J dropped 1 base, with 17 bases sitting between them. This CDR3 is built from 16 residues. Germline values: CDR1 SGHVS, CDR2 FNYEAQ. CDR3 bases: TGTGCCAGCAGCGCGGGGGGTCGGATGGGGAACACTGAAGCTTTCTTT. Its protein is CASSAGGRMGNTEAFF.

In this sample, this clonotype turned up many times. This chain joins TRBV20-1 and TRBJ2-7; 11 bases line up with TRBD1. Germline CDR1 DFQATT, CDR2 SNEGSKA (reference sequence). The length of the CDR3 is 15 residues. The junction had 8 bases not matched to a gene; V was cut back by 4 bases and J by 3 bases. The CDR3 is CSAKPGTGGVYEQYV. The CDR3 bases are TGCAGTGCTAAGCCCGGGACAGGGGGAGTCTACGAGCAGTACGTC.

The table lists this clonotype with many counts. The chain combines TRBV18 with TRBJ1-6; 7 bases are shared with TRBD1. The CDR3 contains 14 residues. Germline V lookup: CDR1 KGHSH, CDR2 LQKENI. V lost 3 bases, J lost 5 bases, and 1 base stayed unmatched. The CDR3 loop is CASSPGQNNSPLHF. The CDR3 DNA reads TGTGCCAGCTCACCGGGACAGAATAATTCACCCCTCCACTTT.

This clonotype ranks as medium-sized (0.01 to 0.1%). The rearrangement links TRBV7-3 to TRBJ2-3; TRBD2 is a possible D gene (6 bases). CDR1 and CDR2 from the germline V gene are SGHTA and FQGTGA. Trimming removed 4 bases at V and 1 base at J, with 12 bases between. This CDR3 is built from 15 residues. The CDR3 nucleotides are TGTGCCAGCAGCTCGGTGGGGGGACGCACAGATACGCAGTATTTT. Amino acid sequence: CASSSVGGRTDTQYF.